The 8 T cell receptor beta chains in this list originate from one sample, sequenced in a study of T-cell reconstitution after alpha-beta-depleted transplantation in children. Library preparation (for TCRbeta) was performed with unique molecular identifiers. TCRdb processed the PCR reads anew with MiXCR; each CDR3 protein has one entry. Here the sample spans more than 200,000 distinct CDR3 sequences, about 26% being singletons. The material sequenced was PBMCs, taken before TCRalphabeta/CD19-depleted stem cell transplant. The receptors here all came from a girl aged 2-10 years with Fanconi anemia, due to receive a stem cell transplant.

This clonotype was counted a few times. This chain connects TRBV5-1 to TRBJ2-5; TRBD1 agrees at 8 bases. V lost 5 bases and J lost 4; bases outside the gene matches: 7. CDR1 and CDR2 from the germline V gene are SGHRS and YFSETQ. The length of the CDR3 is 14 residues. The CDR3 loop is CASSMPGGPETQYF. The CDR3 DNA follows: TGCGCCAGCAGTATGCCAGGGGGCCCAGAGACCCAGTACTTC. Complete variable domain (other parts from reference TRBV5-1 and TRBJ2-5): KAGVTQTPRYLIKTRGQQVTLSCSPISGHRSVSWYQQTPGQGLQFLFEYFSETQRNKGNFPGRFSGRQFSNSRSEMNVSTLELGDSALYLCASSMPGGPETQYFGPGTRLLVL.

There are many counts of this clonotype. The chain joins TRBV12-3 or TRBV12-4 to TRBJ2-1; TRBD2 aligns across 8 bases. Trimming at V came to 3 bases and at J to 4 bases, leaving 5 bases not matched to a gene. This CDR3 region has 15 residues. The CDR3 DNA reads TGTGCCAGCAGTTTCAGGCGGGGGGCATACAATGAGCAGTTCTTC. Translated, it gives CASSFRRGAYNEQFF.

This clonotype has a count of ten or more. CDR3: CASTSSDRLSQLFF. In DNA, the CDR3 is TGTGCCAGCACTTCATCGGACAGGTTGTCGCAACTGTTTTTT. The chain is built from TRBV12-3 or TRBV12-4 and TRBJ1-4; 7 positions agree with TRBD1. Germline trimming cut 7 bases from V and 12 bases from J; bases unmatched to any gene: 14. The length of the CDR3 is 14 residues.

This rearrangement joins TRBV6-5 to TRBJ2-7, with D maybe TRBD1 (5 bases). The CDR3 runs to 12 residues. Trimming removed 10 bases from V and 3 bases from J, with 13 bases in between. From germline, CDR1 is MNHEY and CDR2 SVGAGI. The CDR3 DNA reads as TGTGCCACCCGGACACGGTACTACGAGCAGTACTTC. It is translated as CATRTRYYEQYF.

At least ten counts were recorded for this clonotype. The genes are TRBV29-1 and TRBJ2-1; D unresolved. Looked up from germline, CDR1 is SQVTM and CDR2 is ANQGSEA. V was cut by 6 bases and J by 4 bases, with 13 bases left in between. The CDR3 has 13 residues. CDR3 DNA sequence: TGCAGCGTCAACCATCAGACTTACAATGAGCAGTTCTTC. As protein: CSVNHQTYNEQFF.

CDR3 coding DNA: TGCGCCAGCAGCTTGCCACTAGCGGGGGTCACAGATACGCAGTATTTT. It yields the protein CASSLPLAGVTDTQYF. This chain joins TRBV5-1 and TRBJ2-3, with 11 bases lining up with TRBD2. J gave up 2 bases and V 1 base, and 3 bases lay outside the gene matches. The CDR3 extends over 16 amino acids. The V gene's germline CDR1 is SGHRS and CDR2 YFSETQ.

The V gene is TRBV6-1, the J gene TRBJ2-1; no definite D call. The germline V gene encodes CDR1 MNHNS and CDR2 SASEGT. V was trimmed by 3 bases and J by 6 bases, leaving 6 bases between them. CDR3 size: 12 residues. The CDR3 loop reads CASSEVGNEQFF. The CDR3 DNA reads TGTGCCAGCAGTGAGGTGGGCAATGAGCAGTTCTTC.

Only a few counts were recorded for this clonotype. The J gene is TRBJ2-4, the V gene TRBV7-2, with D possibly TRBD2 on 6 matching bases. The V end was cut by 1 base, the J end by 7 bases, with 14 bases between. Germline V gene lookup returns CDR1 SGHTA and CDR2 FQGNSA. This CDR3 comprises 15 residues. DNA for the CDR3: TGTGCCAGCAGCTTAGTGGCGGGATCGGGTAACATTCAGTACTTC. This sequence encodes CASSLVAGSGNIQYF.